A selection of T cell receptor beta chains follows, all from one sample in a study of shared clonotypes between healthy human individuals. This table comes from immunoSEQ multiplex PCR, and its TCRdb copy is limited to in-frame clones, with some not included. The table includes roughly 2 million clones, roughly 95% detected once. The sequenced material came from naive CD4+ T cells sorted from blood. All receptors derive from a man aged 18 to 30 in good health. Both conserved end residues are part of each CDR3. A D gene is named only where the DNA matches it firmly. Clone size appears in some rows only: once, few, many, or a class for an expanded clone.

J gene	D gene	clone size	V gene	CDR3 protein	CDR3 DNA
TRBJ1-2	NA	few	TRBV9	CASSVDSNYGYTF	TGTGCCAGCAGCGTCGACAGTAACTATGGCTACACCTTC
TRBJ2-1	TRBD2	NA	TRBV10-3	CAISDPGLAGGLENEQFF	TGTGCCATCAGTGACCCGGGACTAGCGGGGGGCCTAGAGAATGAGCAGTTCTTC
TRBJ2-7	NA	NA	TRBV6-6	CASSYHTTGMLDEQYF	TGTGCCAGCAGTTACCACACAACAGGGATGCTCGACGAGCAGTACTTC
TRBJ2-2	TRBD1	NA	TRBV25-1	CASTRGYTGELFF	TGTGCCAGCACCAGGGGGTATACCGGGGAGCTGTTTTTT
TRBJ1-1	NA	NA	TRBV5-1	CASSLGPPFSEAFF	TGCGCCAGCAGCTTGGGACCGCCTTTTTCTGAAGCTTTCTTT
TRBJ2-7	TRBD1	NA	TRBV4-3	CASSHDETGGYEQYF	TGCGCCAGCAGCCACGACGAGACAGGGGGCTACGAGCAGTACTTC
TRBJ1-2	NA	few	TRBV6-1	CASSGGLYNYGYTF	TGTGCCAGCAGTGGGGGTCTTTATAACTATGGCTACACCTTC
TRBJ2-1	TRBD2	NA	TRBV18	CASSRLAGPYNEQFF	TGTGCCAGCTCGCGGCTAGCGGGCCCATACAATGAGCAGTTCTTC
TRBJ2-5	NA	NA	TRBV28	CASRGVPRETQYF	TGTGCCAGCAGGGGGGTCCCCCGGGAGACCCAGTACTTC
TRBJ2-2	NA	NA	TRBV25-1	CASSESRKNTGELFF	TGTGCCAGCAGTGAATCTCGTAAGAACACCGGGGAGCTGTTTTTT
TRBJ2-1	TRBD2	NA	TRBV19	CASSKTPSGRSNEQFF	TGTGCCAGTAGTAAAACCCCTAGCGGGAGGTCCAATGAGCAGTTCTTC
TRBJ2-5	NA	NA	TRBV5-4	CASSFLTAGRETQYF	TGTGCCAGCAGCTTTCTTACGGCAGGCCGGGAGACCCAGTACTTC
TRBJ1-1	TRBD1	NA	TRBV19	CASSPYLQPRGTEAFF	TGTGCCAGTAGTCCCTACTTACAGCCCAGGGGGACTGAAGCTTTCTTT
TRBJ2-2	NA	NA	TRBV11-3	CASSLSLTNTGELFF	TGTGCCAGCAGCTTAAGTCTGACGAACACCGGGGAGCTGTTTTTT
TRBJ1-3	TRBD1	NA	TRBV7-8	CASSPGQAWRNTIYF	TGTGCCAGCAGCCCCGGACAGGCTTGGAGAAACACCATATATTTT
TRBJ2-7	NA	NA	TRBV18	CASSLDRYEQYF	TGTGCCAGCTCTCTGGACAGATACGAGCAGTACTTC
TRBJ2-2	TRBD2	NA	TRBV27	CASKFSGTGTGELFF	TGTGCCAGCAAATTTAGCGGGACTGGAACCGGGGAGCTGTTTTTT
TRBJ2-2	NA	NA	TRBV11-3	CASSLEAGELFF	TGTGCCAGCAGCTTAGAGGCCGGGGAGCTGTTTTTT
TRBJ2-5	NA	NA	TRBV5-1	CASSLLIETQYF	TGCGCCAGCAGCTTATTAATTGAGACCCAGTACTTC
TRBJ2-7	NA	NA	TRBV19	CASRPPGLGEQYF	TGTGCCAGTAGGCCACCGGGGCTTGGCGAGCAGTACTTC
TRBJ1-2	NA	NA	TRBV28	CASTLPPTQGAGYTF	TGTGCCAGCACTCTCCCCCCCACACAAGGAGCTGGCTACACCTTC
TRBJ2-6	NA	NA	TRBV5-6	CASSFLGPGANVLTF	TGTGCCAGCAGCTTCTTGGGGCCTGGGGCCAACGTCCTGACTTTC
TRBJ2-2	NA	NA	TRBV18	CASSPRDELFF	TGTGCCAGCTCACCCCGGGACGAGCTGTTTTTT
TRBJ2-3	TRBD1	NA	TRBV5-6	CASSPRTGRDTQYF	TGTGCCAGCAGCCCCAGGACAGGACGGGATACGCAGTATTTT
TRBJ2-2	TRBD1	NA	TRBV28	CASTRQGYTGELFF	TGTGCCAGCACTAGACAGGGTTACACCGGGGAGCTGTTTTTT
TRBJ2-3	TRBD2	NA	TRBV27	CASSLWATSGRSNTQYF	TGTGCCAGCAGTTTATGGGCGACTAGCGGGAGATCAAATACGCAGTATTTT
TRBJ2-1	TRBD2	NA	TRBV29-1	CSARGGGDEQFF	TGCAGCGCCCGCGGGGGGGGCGATGAGCAGTTCTTC
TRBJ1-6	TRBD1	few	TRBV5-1	CASSLGQGGNSPLHF	TGCGCCAGCAGCTTGGGACAGGGTGGTAATTCACCCCTCCACTTT
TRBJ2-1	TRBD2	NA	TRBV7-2	CASSSGLVVDNEQFF	TGTGCCAGCAGCTCAGGACTAGTCGTAGATAATGAGCAGTTCTTC
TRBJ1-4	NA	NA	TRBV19	CASSIGGQLSEKLFF	TGTGCCAGTAGTATCGGCGGACAGCTTTCTGAAAAACTGTTTTTT
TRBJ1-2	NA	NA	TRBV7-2	CASSSTTLSRDGYTF	TGTGCCAGCAGCTCCACTACTCTTTCTAGGGATGGCTACACCTTC
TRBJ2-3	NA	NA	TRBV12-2	CAAGADTQYF	TGTGCAGCCGGGGCAGATACGCAGTATTTT
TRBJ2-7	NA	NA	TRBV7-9	CASSTPVGEISYEQYF	TGTGCCAGCAGCACCCCAGTTGGGGAGATCTCCTACGAGCAGTACTTC
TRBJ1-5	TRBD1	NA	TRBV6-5	CASSRQGDQPQHF	TGTGCCAGCAGCAGACAGGGTGACCAGCCCCAGCATTTT
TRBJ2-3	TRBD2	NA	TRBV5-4	CASSPPTSGRTDTQYF	TGTGCCAGCAGCCCTCCGACTAGCGGGAGAACAGATACGCAGTATTTT
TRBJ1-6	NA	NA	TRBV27	CASKIQGSNSPLHF	TGTGCCAGCAAAATACAGGGATCGAATTCACCCCTCCACTTT
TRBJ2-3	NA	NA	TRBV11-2	CASSSGTPRTQYF	TGTGCCAGCAGCTCCGGGACTCCACGTACGCAGTATTTT
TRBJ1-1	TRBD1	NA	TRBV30	CAWGTAMNTEAFF	TGTGCCTGGGGGACAGCCATGAACACTGAAGCTTTCTTT
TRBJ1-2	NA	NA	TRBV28	CASSSPKTNYGYTF	TGTGCCAGCAGTTCCCCGAAAACGAACTATGGCTACACCTTC
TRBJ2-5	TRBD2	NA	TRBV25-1	CASSEWGGKETQYF	TGTGCCAGCAGTGAATGGGGGGGTAAAGAGACCCAGTACTTC
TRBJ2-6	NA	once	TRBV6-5	CASSLKAGANVLTF	TGTGCCAGCAGTCTAAAGGCCGGGGCCAACGTCCTGACTTTC
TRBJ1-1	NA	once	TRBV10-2	CASRKGTAETEAFF	TGCGCCAGCAGGAAAGGGACCGCCGAGACTGAAGCTTTCTTT
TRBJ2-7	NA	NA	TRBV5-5	CASSLEQAKSYEQYF	TGTGCCAGCAGCTTGGAGCAGGCGAAGTCCTACGAGCAGTACTTC
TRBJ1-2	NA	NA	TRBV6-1	CASVSNYGYTF	TGTGCCAGCGTTAGTAACTATGGCTACACCTTC
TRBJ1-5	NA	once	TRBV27	CASSLKSHSNQPQHF	TGTGCCAGCAGTTTAAAGTCGCATAGCAATCAGCCCCAGCATTTT
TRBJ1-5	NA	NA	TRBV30	CAWSVGWGPNQPQHF	TGTGCCTGGAGTGTAGGGTGGGGTCCCAATCAGCCCCAGCATTTT
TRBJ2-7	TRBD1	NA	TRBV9	CASSPRQGVAEQYF	TGTGCCAGCAGCCCGCGACAGGGGGTTGCCGAGCAGTACTTC
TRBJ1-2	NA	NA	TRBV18	CASSPQASVNGYTF	TGTGCCAGCTCACCACAGGCGTCAGTGAATGGCTACACCTTC
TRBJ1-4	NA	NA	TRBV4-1	CASSQDSGVREKLFF	TGCGCCAGCAGCCAAGATTCAGGCGTCAGAGAAAAACTGTTTTTT
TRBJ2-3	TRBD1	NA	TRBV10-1	CASSELWGTGGTADTQYF	TGCGCCAGCAGTGAACTTTGGGGGACAGGGGGTACCGCAGATACGCAGTATTTT